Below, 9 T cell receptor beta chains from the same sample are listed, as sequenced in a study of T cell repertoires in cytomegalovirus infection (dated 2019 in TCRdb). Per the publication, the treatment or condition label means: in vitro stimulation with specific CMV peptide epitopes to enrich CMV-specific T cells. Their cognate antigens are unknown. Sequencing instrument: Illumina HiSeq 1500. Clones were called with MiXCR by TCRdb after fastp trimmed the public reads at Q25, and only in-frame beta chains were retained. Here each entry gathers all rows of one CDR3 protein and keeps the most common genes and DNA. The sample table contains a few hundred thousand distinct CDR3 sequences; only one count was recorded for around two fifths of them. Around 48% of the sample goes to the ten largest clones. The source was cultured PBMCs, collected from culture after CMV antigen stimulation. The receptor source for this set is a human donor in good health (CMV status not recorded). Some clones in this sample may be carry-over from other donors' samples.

The CDR3 here is CASSLEGLAGDPKEETQYF. The CDR3 nucleotides read TGTGCCAGCAGCTTAGAGGGACTAGCGGGAGATCCGAAAGAGGAGACCCAGTACTTC. V and J are TRBV7-2 and TRBJ2-5, with 14 bases lining up with TRBD2. In germline, CDR1 is SGHTA, CDR2 FQGNSA. The trim removed 1 base at V and 5 bases at J, leaving 12 bases unmatched. The CDR3 runs 19 residues.

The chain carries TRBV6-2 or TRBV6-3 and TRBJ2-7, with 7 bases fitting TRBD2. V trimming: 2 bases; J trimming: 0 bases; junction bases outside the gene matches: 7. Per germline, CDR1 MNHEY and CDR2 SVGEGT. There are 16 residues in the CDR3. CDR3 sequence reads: CASSYGPGGNSYEQYF. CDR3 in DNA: TGTGCCAGCAGTTACGGCCCCGGGGGGAACTCCTACGAGCAGTACTTC.

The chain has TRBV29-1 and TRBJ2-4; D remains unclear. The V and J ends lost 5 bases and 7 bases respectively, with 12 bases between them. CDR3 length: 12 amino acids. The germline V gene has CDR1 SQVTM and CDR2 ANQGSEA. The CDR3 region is CSVHVLENIQYF. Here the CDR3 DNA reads TGCAGCGTTCATGTTCTGGAGAACATTCAGTACTTC.

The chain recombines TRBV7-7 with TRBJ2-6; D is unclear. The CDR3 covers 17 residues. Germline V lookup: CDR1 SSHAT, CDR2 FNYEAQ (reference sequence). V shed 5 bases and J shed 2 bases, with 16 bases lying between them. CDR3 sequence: CASSPGVWGTGANVLTF. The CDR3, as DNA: TGTGCCAGCAGCCCCGGAGTCTGGGGAACTGGGGCCAACGTCCTGACTTTC.

The CDR3 bases are TGTGCCAGCAGCCCGGGGGGACTAGCGGGTCCGCTAGAGCAGTTCTTC. This codes for CASSPGGLAGPLEQFF. The rearrangement links TRBV5-4 to TRBJ2-1; 12 bases match TRBD2. The V gene's germline CDR1 is SGHNT and CDR2 YYREEE (reference sequence). This CDR3 comprises 16 residues. The V segment lost 4 bases and the J segment 10 bases; nucleotides outside the gene matches: 12.

In nucleotides, the CDR3 is TGTGCCAGCAGCTTAGGGGACAGGGTGTTCGATGAGCAGTTCTTC. Translating it yields CASSLGDRVFDEQFF. The chain is built from TRBV7-4 and TRBJ2-1; TRBD1 aligns across 9 bases. V dropped 1 base and J dropped 8; count of bases not matched to a gene: 6. Germline assignment: CDR1 SGHVT and CDR2 SQSDAQ. The CDR3 extends over 15 amino acids.

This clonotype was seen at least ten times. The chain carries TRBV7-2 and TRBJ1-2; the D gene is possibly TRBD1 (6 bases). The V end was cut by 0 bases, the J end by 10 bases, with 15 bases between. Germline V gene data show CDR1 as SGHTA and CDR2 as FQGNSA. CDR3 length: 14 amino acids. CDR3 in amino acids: CASSLARWTDAYTF. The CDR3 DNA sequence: TGTGCCAGCAGCTTAGCGCGTTGGACAGATGCCTACACCTTC.

The DNA of the CDR3 is TGTGCCAGCAGTGAGAGGACAGGGAAAACTGAAGCTTTCTTT. It encodes CASSERTGKTEAFF. This sequence joins TRBV2 and TRBJ1-1, with TRBD1 matching over 8 bases. J lost 5 bases, V lost 3 bases, and 5 bases had no gene match. Germline assignment: CDR1 SNHLY and CDR2 FYNNEI. The CDR3 consists of 14 residues.

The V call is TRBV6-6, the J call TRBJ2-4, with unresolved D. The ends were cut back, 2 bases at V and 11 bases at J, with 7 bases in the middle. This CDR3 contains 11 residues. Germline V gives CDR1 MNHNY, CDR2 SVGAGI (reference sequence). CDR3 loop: CASSYSQFQYF. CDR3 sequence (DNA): TGTGCCAGCAGTTACAGCCAGTTTCAGTACTTC.